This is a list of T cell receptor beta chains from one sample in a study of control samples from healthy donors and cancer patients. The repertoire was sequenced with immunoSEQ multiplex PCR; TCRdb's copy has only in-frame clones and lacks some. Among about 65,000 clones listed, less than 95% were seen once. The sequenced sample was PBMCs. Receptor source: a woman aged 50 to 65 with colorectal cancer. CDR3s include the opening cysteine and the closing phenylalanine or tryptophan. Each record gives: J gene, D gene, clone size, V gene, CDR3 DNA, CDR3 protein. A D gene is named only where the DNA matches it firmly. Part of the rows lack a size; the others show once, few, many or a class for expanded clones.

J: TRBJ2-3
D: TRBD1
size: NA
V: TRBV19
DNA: TGTGCCAGTAGTTCGACAGGGACAGATACGCAGTATTTT
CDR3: CASSSTGTDTQYF

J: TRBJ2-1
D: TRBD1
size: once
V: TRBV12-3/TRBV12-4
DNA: TGTGCCAGCAGTTCGGGACAGGGCAATGAGCAGTTCTTC
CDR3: CASSSGQGNEQFF

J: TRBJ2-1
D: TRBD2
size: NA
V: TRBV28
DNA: TGTGCCAGCAGCCCTCCGGGACTAGCGGGAGGGAATGAGCAGTTCTTC
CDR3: CASSPPGLAGGNEQFF

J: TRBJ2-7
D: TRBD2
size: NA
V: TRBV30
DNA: TGTGCCTGGAGCGGTCCCAGGACTAGAATGACCTACGAGCAGTACTTC
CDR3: CAWSGPRTRMTYEQYF

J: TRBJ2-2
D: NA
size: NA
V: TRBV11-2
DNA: TGTGCCAGCAGCATCAGTGCTAGCGAAACGAACACCGGGGAGCTGTTTTTT
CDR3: CASSISASETNTGELFF

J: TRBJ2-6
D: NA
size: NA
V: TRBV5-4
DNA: TGTGCCAGCAGCGAAAGGTTCTCTGGGGCCAACGTCCTGACTTTC
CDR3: CASSERFSGANVLTF

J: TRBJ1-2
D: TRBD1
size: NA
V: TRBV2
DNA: TGTGCCAGCAGTGAAGGGGGGCAGGGGGTCTATGGCTACACCTTC
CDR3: CASSEGGQGVYGYTF

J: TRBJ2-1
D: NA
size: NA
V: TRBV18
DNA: TGTGCCAGCTCACCAGTGCAGAGCTACAATGAGCAGTTCTTC
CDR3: CASSPVQSYNEQFF

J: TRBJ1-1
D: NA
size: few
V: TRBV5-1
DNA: TGCGCCAGCAGCTTGGAGGGGTACGGCACTGAAGCTTTCTTT
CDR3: CASSLEGYGTEAFF

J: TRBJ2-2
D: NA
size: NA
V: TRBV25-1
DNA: TGTGCCAGCAGTGAAAGGACGGTGAACACCGGGGAGCTGTTTTTT
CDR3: CASSERTVNTGELFF

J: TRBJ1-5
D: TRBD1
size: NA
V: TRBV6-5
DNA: TGTGCCAGCAGCGGACAGGTGAATAGCAATCAGCCCCAGCATTTT
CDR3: CASSGQVNSNQPQHF

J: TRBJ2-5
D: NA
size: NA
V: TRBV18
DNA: TGTGCCAGCTCACCACCCCAAGAGACCCAGTACTTC
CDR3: CASSPPQETQYF

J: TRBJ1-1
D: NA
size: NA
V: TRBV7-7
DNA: TGTGCTAGCAGTCCACACCCGAACACTGAAGCTTTCTTT
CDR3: CASSPHPNTEAFF

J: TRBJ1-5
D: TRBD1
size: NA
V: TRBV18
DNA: TGTGCCAGCTCACGTGGACAGGCAGGGGCGAATAATCAGCCCCAGCATTTT
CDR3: CASSRGQAGANNQPQHF

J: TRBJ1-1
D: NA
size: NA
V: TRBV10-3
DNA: TGTGCCATAAGACAGGACCGGGTGAACACTGAAGCTTTCTTT
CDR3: CAIRQDRVNTEAFF

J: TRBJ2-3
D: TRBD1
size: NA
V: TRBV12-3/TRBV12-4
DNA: TGTGCCAGTCGACAGGGGTTCACAGATACGCAGTATTTT
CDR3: CASRQGFTDTQYF

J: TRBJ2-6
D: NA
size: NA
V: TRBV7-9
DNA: TGTGCCAGCCAACCGAACTGGGACACGGCCAACGTCCTGACTTTC
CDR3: CASQPNWDTANVLTF

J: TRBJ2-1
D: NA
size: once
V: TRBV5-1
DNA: TGCGCCAGCAGCTTGGCCGGGGTGAATGAGCAGTTCTTC
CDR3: CASSLAGVNEQFF

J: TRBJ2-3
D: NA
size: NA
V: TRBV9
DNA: TGTGCCAGCAGCGTAACACGTCGAGATAGCACAGATACGCAGTATTTT
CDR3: CASSVTRRDSTDTQYF

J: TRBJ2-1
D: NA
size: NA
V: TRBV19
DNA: TGTGCCAGTAGTGTGGGACCATTGGAGCACAATGAGCAGTTCTTC
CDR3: CASSVGPLEHNEQFF

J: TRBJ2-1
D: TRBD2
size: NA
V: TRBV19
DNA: TGTGCCAGTAGTTTACTAGCGGGGGCCCGGAATGAGCAGTTCTTC
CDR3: CASSLLAGARNEQFF

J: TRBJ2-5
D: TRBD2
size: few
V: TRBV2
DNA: TGTGCCAGCAGTGAACTAGCGGGGGGAGAGACCCAGTACTTC
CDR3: CASSELAGGETQYF

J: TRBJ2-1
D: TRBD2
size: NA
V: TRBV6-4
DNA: TGTGCCAGCAGTGACAACGGGGGGTACAATGAGCAGTTCTTC
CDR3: CASSDNGGYNEQFF

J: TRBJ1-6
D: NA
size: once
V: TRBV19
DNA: TGTGCCAGTAGTATGTCAAAGGGGGACGATTCACCCCTCCACTTT
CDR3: CASSMSKGDDSPLHF

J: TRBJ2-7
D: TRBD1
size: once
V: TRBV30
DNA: TGTGCCTGGAGATCTGGGACAGGCGTTTCCTACGAGCAGTACTTC
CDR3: CAWRSGTGVSYEQYF

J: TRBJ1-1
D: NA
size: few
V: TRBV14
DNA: TGTGCCAGCAGCCAAGTTTCCGGATGGAACACTGAAGCTTTCTTT
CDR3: CASSQVSGWNTEAFF

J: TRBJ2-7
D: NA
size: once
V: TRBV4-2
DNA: TGTGCCAGCAGCCAAGTAGAGGGAAATAGGTACGAGCAGTACTTC
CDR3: CASSQVEGNRYEQYF

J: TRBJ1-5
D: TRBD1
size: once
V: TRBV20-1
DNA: TGCAGTGCTAGTGGGGACAGGGTCGATCAGCCCCAGCATTTT
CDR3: CSASGDRVDQPQHF

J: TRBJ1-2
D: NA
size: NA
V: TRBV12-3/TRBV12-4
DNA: TGTGCCAGCAGTTTAGCTGAAAACTATGGCTACACCTTC
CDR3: CASSLAENYGYTF

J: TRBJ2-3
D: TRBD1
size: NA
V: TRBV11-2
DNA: TGTGCCAGCAGCTTAGTCAGACAGGGGGCAGATACGCAGTATTTT
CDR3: CASSLVRQGADTQYF

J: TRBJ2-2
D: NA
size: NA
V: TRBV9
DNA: TGTGCCAGCACTCTTACAGGGTCCCCGAACACCGGGGAGCTGTTTTTT
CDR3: CASTLTGSPNTGELFF